What follows are 20 T cell receptor beta chains derived from one specimen sequenced in a study of beta chain features in type 1 diabetes (dated 2018 in TCRdb). The study at large found these results: In all four CD4+ subsets, TCRB CDR3 length was moderately but significantly shorter in type 1 diabetes patients.

For these TCRs, the target antigens are not known. Library prep was done by the immunoSEQ multiplex PCR assay. The entire amount of isolated RNA was reverse transcribed using the High Capacity cDNA Reverse Transcription Kit, so the sequenced TCRB transcripts were expressed ones. The clones in this table, taken by TCRdb from immuneACCESS, are in-frame only. Not every clone is retained; where verified, under half of the shortfall comes from an unresolved V gene, and the cause of the rest is unknown. The sample includes a few hundred thousand clones, with around 9.6% observed a single time. The ten largest clones add up to 0.45% to 0.65% of the sample. Sequences were obtained from central memory CD4+ T cells from blood. The receptor source for this set is a man under 40 with type 1 diabetes.

This clone was picked up many times. The chain uses TRBV5-6 and TRBJ2-4; 8 bases line up with TRBD2. CDR1 and CDR2 (germline): SGHDT, YYEEEE. After removal of 4 bases from V and 5 bases from J, the junction contained 14 bases not matched to a gene. The CDR3 has 17 amino acids. For the CDR3, the DNA is TGTGCCAGCAGCCCACTGCGGGGGGCTAAAAGACAAAACATTCAGTACTTC. Translation: CASSPLRGAKRQNIQYF.

V gene TRBV7-9 combines with J gene TRBJ1-4; D not certain. The V gene's germline CDR1 is SEHNR and CDR2 FQNEAQ (reference sequence). V was pared by 4 bases and J by 9 bases, with 12 bases between. The CDR3 contains 13 residues. Here the CDR3 DNA reads TGTGCCAGCAGCTCCTCGTCCGGGCAAAAACTGTTTTTT. Translating it yields CASSSSSGQKLFF.

This clone came up a few times. The chain recombines TRBV7-2 with TRBJ2-3, with 11 bases aligning to TRBD2. Unmatched junction bases numbered 9, after V lost 3 bases and J lost 7 bases. This CDR3 spans 16 amino acids. The germline V gene encodes CDR1 SGHTA and CDR2 FQGNSA. In DNA form, the CDR3 reads TGTGCCAGCAGCTTGGAGCTAGCGGGGGGTACAAATACGCAGTATTTT. Translated, it gives CASSLELAGGTNTQYF.

This chain uses TRBV6-6 with TRBJ2-3; no firm D call. This CDR3 is built from 13 residues. V was cut by 4 bases and J by 6 bases, with 11 bases left in between. Germline values: CDR1 MNHNY, CDR2 SVGAGI (reference sequence). This chain's CDR3 is CASSSPTRDTQYF. The CDR3 region has the DNA TGTGCCAGCAGTTCCCCGACCAGGGATACGCAGTATTTT.

This clone has only a few counts. This chain uses TRBV6-5 with TRBJ2-5; D unresolved. V was pared by 1 base and J by 5 bases, with 5 bases between. Germline assignment: CDR1 MNHEY and CDR2 SVGAGI. CDR3 size: 12 residues. CDR3 amino acids: CASSYLRETQYF. The DNA of the CDR3 is TGTGCCAGCAGTTACTTAAGGGAGACCCAGTACTTC.

This clone was counted a few times. The chain recombines TRBV4-2 with TRBJ2-7; tentative D call: TRBD1 (5 bases). Germline CDR1 LGHNA, CDR2 YNFKEQ. This CDR3 has 12 residues. Between the trimmed V and J ends, which lost 3 bases and 6 bases, there was a span of 9 bases. CDR3 sequence (DNA): TGTGCCAGCAGCCACCCAAGGGGCGAGCAGTACTTC. It codes for CASSHPRGEQYF.

There are many counts of this clone. The chain recombines TRBV2 with TRBJ2-3; D remains unclear. Trimming took 4 bases from V and 2 from J, leaving 10 bases between them. Germline CDR1 is SNHLY and CDR2 is FYNNEI. The CDR3 covers 14 residues. The CDR3, as DNA: TGTGCCAGCAGTGGAGAGACCGTCACAGATACGCAGTATTTT. Amino acids: CASSGETVTDTQYF. Full variable domain (missing parts from reference TRBV2 and TRBJ2-3): EPEVTQTPSHQVTQMGQEVILRCVPISNHLYFYWYRQILGQKVEFLVSFYNNEISEKSEIFDDQFSVERPDGSNFTLKIRSTKLEDSAMYFCASSGETVTDTQYFGPGTRLTVL.

The V and J genes are TRBV11-2 and TRBJ1-1; D perhaps matches TRBD1 (5 bases). This CDR3 is 17 amino acids long. Trimming removed 1 base from V and 0 bases from J, with 15 bases in between. Germline V gene lookup returns CDR1 SGHAT and CDR2 FQNNGV. CDR3: CASSLGRGGRLNTEAFF. CDR3 in DNA: TGTGCCAGCAGCTTAGGGCGCGGGGGACGGCTGAACACTGAAGCTTTCTTT.

The CDR3 region is CAWSRDRVNEKLFF. DNA for the CDR3: TGTGCCTGGAGCCGGGACAGGGTGAACGAAAAACTGTTTTTT. The chain uses TRBV30 and TRBJ1-4, with TRBD1 identical over 9 bases. Germline CDR1 reads GTSNPN; CDR2 reads SVGIG (reference sequence). This CDR3 is 14 amino acids long. V gave up 3 bases and J gave up 8 bases; unmatched junction bases: 7.

This clone is a singleton in its sample. V is TRBV7-9 and J is TRBJ2-7; 9 bases agree with TRBD2. The CDR3 sequence is 16 residues long. From germline, CDR1 is SEHNR and CDR2 FQNEAQ (reference sequence). The V and J ends lost 1 base and 3 bases, in that order; junction bases with no gene match: 7. The CDR3 nucleotides are TGTGCCAGCAGCTTAGTTCCTAGCGGGACCCTCTACGAGCAGTACTTC. Amino acid sequence: CASSLVPSGTLYEQYF.

The chain carries TRBV29-1 and TRBJ2-7; D remains unclear. The CDR3 has 11 amino acids. V was clipped by 5 bases and J by 2 bases, with 7 bases between them. In germline, CDR1 is SQVTM, CDR2 ANQGSEA. In nucleotides, the CDR3 is TGCAGCGTTCGAGGCACCTACGAGCAGTACTTC. It translates to CSVRGTYEQYF.

This clone occurred a few times. The chain is built from TRBV7-2 and TRBJ2-6, with 9 bases identical to TRBD1. Germline V lookup: CDR1 SGHTA, CDR2 FQGNSA. With V trimmed by 6 bases and J by 3 bases, 9 bases remained unmatched. This CDR3 has 17 residues. The CDR3 loop is CASRTPDRGLGANVLTF. CDR3 bases: TGTGCCAGCAGGACCCCGGACAGGGGTCTTGGGGCCAACGTCCTGACTTTC.

This chain connects TRBV6-4 to TRBJ2-1, with D perhaps TRBD2 (7 bases). Per the germline V gene, CDR1 is MRHNA and CDR2 is SNTAGT. The CDR3 sequence is 14 residues long. Trimming removed 0 bases at V and 6 bases at J, with 9 bases between. This chain's CDR3 is CASSDSRGGNEQFF. DNA for the CDR3: TGTGCCAGCAGTGACTCGAGGGGGGGCAATGAGCAGTTCTTC.

This clone appeared a few times. The chain employs TRBV4-1 and TRBJ2-2, with 11 bases aligning to TRBD2. J was trimmed by 1 base and V by 1 base; bases with no gene match: 2. The CDR3 totals 17 residues. Germline V lookup: CDR1 MGHRA, CDR2 YSYEKL. CDR3 region: CASSQGGLAGNTGELFF. CDR3 in DNA: TGCGCCAGCAGCCAAGGCGGACTAGCGGGGAACACCGGGGAGCTGTTTTTT.

This clone was detected a few times. The rearrangement uses TRBV10-3 and TRBJ1-3, with D tentatively TRBD1 (6 bases). V lost 3 bases and J 0 bases, leaving 9 bases between the germline ends. The CDR3 totals 15 residues. The V gene's germline CDR1 is ENHRY and CDR2 SYGVKD. CDR3: CAISEQGGSGNTIYF. The CDR3 coding sequence is TGTGCCATCAGTGAACAGGGAGGCTCTGGAAACACCATATATTTT.

This clone was seen more than once but under ten times. J is TRBJ2-3 and V is TRBV28, with 7 bases identical to TRBD2. CDR1 MDHEN and CDR2 SYDVKM come from the germline V gene. Trimming at V came to 7 bases and at J to 5 bases, leaving 9 bases not matched to a gene. This CDR3 contains 14 residues. The CDR3 DNA is TGTGCCAGCATGCCGGGAGGAAGGCAAGATACGCAGTATTTT. This encodes CASMPGGRQDTQYF.

This rearrangement joins TRBV7-3 to TRBJ2-1, with 13 bases matching TRBD2. CDR1 is SGHTA, CDR2 FQGTGA, per germline. V lost 5 bases, J lost 7 bases, and 8 bases stayed unmatched. CDR3 size: 16 residues. In DNA, the CDR3 is TGTGCCAGCAGCCCATCCGGGACTAGCGGGACGAATGAGCAGTTCTTC. Its protein is CASSPSGTSGTNEQFF.

The rearrangement uses TRBV7-2 and TRBJ2-6; no firm D call. The V end lost 5 bases, the J end lost 6 bases, and 14 bases lay between the germline ends. Germline V gene sequence: CDR1 SGHTA, CDR2 FQGNSA. CDR3 size: 15 residues. The CDR3: CASSHVRPPANVLTF. CDR3 nucleotide sequence: TGTGCCAGCAGCCACGTCCGCCCTCCGGCCAACGTCCTGACTTTC.

The chain links TRBV11-2 to TRBJ1-3; tentatively, D is TRBD1 (5 bases). Trimming stripped 5 bases from V and 0 bases from J, with 8 bases between. The CDR3 sequence is 14 residues long. Germline assignment: CDR1 SGHAT and CDR2 FQNNGV. CDR3 loop: CASSRQLSGNTIYF. The CDR3 DNA is TGTGCCAGCAGCCGACAGCTCTCTGGAAACACCATATATTTT.

The V gene is TRBV4-1, the J gene TRBJ2-1; unclear D gene. V was cut by 1 base and J by 10 bases, with 14 bases left in between. The CDR3 covers 14 residues. Germline V gene sequence: CDR1 MGHRA, CDR2 YSYEKL. DNA for the CDR3: TGCGCCAGCAGCCAAGTCTTTAGGTTGAGCGAGCAGTTCTTC. It codes for CASSQVFRLSEQFF.